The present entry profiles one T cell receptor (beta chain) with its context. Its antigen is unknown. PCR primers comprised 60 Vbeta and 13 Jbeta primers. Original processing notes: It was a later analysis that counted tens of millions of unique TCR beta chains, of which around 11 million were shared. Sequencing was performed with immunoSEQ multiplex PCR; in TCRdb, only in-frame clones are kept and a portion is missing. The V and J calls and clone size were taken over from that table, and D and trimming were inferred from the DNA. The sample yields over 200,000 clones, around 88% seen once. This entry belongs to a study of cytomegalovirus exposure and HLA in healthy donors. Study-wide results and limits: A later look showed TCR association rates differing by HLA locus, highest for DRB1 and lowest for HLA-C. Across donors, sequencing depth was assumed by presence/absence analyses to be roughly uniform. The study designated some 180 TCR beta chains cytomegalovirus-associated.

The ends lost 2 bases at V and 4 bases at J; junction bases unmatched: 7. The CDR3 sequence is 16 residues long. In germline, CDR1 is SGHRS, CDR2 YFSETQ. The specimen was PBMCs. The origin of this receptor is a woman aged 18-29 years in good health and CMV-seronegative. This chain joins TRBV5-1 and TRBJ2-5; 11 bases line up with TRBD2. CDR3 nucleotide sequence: TGCGCCAGCAGCTTTGATAGCGGGGGGGCAGGAGAGACCCAGTACTTC. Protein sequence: CASSFDSGGAGETQYF. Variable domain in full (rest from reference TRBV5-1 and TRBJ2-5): KAGVTQTPRYLIKTRGQQVTLSCSPISGHRSVSWYQQTPGQGLQFLFEYFSETQRNKGNFPGRFSGRQFSNSRSEMNVSTLELGDSALYLCASSFDSGGAGETQYFGPGTRLLVL.